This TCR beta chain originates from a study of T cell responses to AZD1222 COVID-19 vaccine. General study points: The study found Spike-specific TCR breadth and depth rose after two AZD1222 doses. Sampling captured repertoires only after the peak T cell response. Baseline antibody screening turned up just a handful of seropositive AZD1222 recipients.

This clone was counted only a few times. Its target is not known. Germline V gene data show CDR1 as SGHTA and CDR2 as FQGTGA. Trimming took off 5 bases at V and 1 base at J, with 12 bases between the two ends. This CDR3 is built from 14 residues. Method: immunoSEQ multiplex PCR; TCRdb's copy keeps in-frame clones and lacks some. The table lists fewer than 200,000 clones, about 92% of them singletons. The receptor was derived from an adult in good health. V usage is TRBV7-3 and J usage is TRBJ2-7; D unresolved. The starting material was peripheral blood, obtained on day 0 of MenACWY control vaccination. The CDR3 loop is CASSASLRSYEQYF. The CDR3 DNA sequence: TGTGCCAGCAGCGCCAGCTTGAGGTCCTACGAGCAGTACTTC.